This passage covers 18 T cell receptor beta chains from one sample sequenced in a study of shared clonotypes between healthy human individuals. Method: immunoSEQ multiplex PCR; TCRdb's copy keeps in-frame clones and lacks some. This table has 450,000 to 650,000 clones, about 80% appearing once. What was sequenced was PBMCs. These receptors all stem from a woman between 35 and 50 years old in good health. Some clones in this sample may be carry-over from other donors' samples.

This clone occurred a few times. V is TRBV6-4 and J is TRBJ2-1; D is undetermined. Germline loops: CDR1 MRHNA, CDR2 SNTAGT. V was clipped by 2 bases and J by 10 bases, with 12 bases between them. This CDR3 spans 13 amino acids. CDR3: CASSDAQEREQFF. The CDR3 nucleotides are TGTGCCAGCAGTGACGCTCAGGAGAGGGAGCAGTTCTTC.

The chain recombines TRBV19 with TRBJ2-2, with D perhaps matching TRBD1 (6 bases). CDR1 is LNHDA, CDR2 SQIVND, per germline (reference sequence). Trimming shortened V by 6 bases and J by 6 bases, and 11 bases separated the two germline ends. The CDR3 runs to 13 residues. The DNA for the CDR3 is TGTGCCAGTAGCCGGGACACAGCCGGGGAGCTGTTTTTT. Translated: CASSRDTAGELFF. Together with reference TRBV19 and TRBJ2-2, the CDR3 gives the full variable domain: DGGITQSPKYLFRKEGQNVTLSCEQNLNHDAMYWYRQDPGQGLRLIYYSQIVNDFQKGDIAEGYSVSREKKESFPLTVTSAQKNPTAFYLCASSRDTAGELFFGEGSRLTVL.

The rearrangement joins TRBV4-2 to TRBJ2-3; 9 positions match TRBD2. CDR3 length: 17 amino acids. The J segment lost 3 bases and the V segment lost 0 bases, leaving 7 bases of the junction unmatched. Germline CDR1 is LGHNA and CDR2 is YNFKEQ. CDR3 in DNA: TGTGCCAGCAGCCAAGACGGGCGGGAGGGCGGAACAGATACGCAGTATTTT. It yields the protein CASSQDGREGGTDTQYF.

The gene calls are TRBV4-1 and TRBJ2-2; 8 positions agree with TRBD2. Trimming at V came to 6 bases and at J to 6 bases, leaving 21 bases not matched to a gene. Looked up from germline, CDR1 is MGHRA and CDR2 is YSYEKL. CDR3 length: 19 amino acids. CDR3 sequence (DNA): TGCGCCAGCAGACTAACGGGGGTGAGCCCAGCGGGAGACCCCGGGGAGCTGTTTTTT. Translating gives CASRLTGVSPAGDPGELFF.

The chain combines TRBV19 with TRBJ2-1; 12 positions agree with TRBD2. With 7 bases clipped from V and 9 bases from J, the junction kept 13 bases outside the gene matches. Germline values: CDR1 LNHDA, CDR2 SQIVND (reference sequence). The CDR3 sequence is 16 residues long. CDR3 in amino acids: CASKPSGRAIVGEQFF. The CDR3 bases are TGTGCCAGTAAACCTAGCGGGAGGGCTATCGTTGGTGAGCAGTTCTTC.

The V gene is TRBV5-4, the J gene TRBJ2-7; D is unclear. The CDR3 runs 14 residues. The germline V gene encodes CDR1 SGHNT and CDR2 YYREEE (reference sequence). The V gene lost 5 bases and the J gene lost 6 bases, with 18 bases spanning the gap. The CDR3 protein is CASRVHGPNGEQYF. CDR3 sequence (DNA): TGTGCCAGCAGAGTCCATGGTCCCAACGGCGAGCAGTACTTC.

The chain carries TRBV6-1 and TRBJ2-7; D remains ambiguous. The CDR3 contains 14 residues. Germline assignment: CDR1 MNHNS and CDR2 SASEGT. V was clipped by 3 bases and J by 2 bases, with 11 bases between them. Here the CDR3 DNA reads TGTGCCAGCAGTGAGCTCCCGATGCCCTACGAGCAGTACTTC. Translated, it gives CASSELPMPYEQYF.

This clone appeared many times. The rearrangement joins TRBV7-2 to TRBJ2-7; D not certain. Trimming cost V 1 base and J 2 bases, with 9 bases left between them. The length of the CDR3 is 14 residues. Germline CDR1 reads SGHTA; CDR2 reads FQGNSA. The CDR3 reads CASSLGVDTYEQYF. The CDR3 DNA is TGTGCCAGCAGCTTAGGAGTCGATACCTACGAGCAGTACTTC.

The chain links TRBV11-2 to TRBJ2-5; the D gene could be TRBD1 or TRBD2 (7 bases each). In germline, CDR1 is SGHAT, CDR2 FQNNGV. V was shortened by 3 bases and J by 5 bases, with 13 bases between the two germline ends. The CDR3 extends over 14 amino acids. CDR3 sequence reads: CASSFQGGKETQYF. Here the CDR3 DNA reads TGTGCCAGCAGCTTCCAGGGGGGGAAGGAGACCCAGTACTTC.

This chain joins TRBV5-8 and TRBJ2-2; 11 bases fit TRBD1. The CDR3 totals 16 residues. The germline V gene has CDR1 SGHTS and CDR2 YDEGEE. Trimming removed 4 bases from V and 0 bases from J; junction bases left unmatched: 2. CDR3 sequence (DNA): TGTGCCAGCAGCCGGACAGGGGGCCCGAACACCGGGGAGCTGTTTTTT. Amino acids: CASSRTGGPNTGELFF. Supplemented by reference TRBV5-8 and TRBJ2-2, the full variable domain reads EAGVTQSPTHLIKTRGQQATLRCSPISGHTSVYWYQQALGLGLQFLLWYDEGEERNRGNFPPRFSGRQFPNYSSELNVNALELEDSALYLCASSRTGGPNTGELFFGEGSRLTVL.

The rearrangement uses TRBV30 and TRBJ2-1; perhaps TRBD2 as D (5 bases). The CDR3 contains 14 residues. The V and J ends lost 0 bases and 4 bases respectively, with 10 bases between them. The V gene's germline CDR1 is GTSNPN and CDR2 SVGIG (reference sequence). This chain's CDR3 is CAWSVAAVYNEQFF. The CDR3 DNA is TGTGCCTGGAGTGTAGCGGCGGTGTACAATGAGCAGTTCTTC.

The V gene is TRBV9, the J gene TRBJ1-4, with a weak D call TRBD1 (6 bases). The CDR3 consists of 15 residues. V was shortened by 4 bases and J by 0 bases, with 10 bases between the two germline ends. Per the germline V gene, CDR1 is SGDLS and CDR2 is YYNGEE. The CDR3 region is CASSRGGATNEKLFF. CDR3 nucleotides: TGTGCCAGCAGCAGAGGGGGGGCAACTAATGAAAAACTGTTTTTT.

This clone has only one observation. The chain links TRBV6-1 to TRBJ2-1, with D possibly being TRBD2 (6 bases). Between the trimmed V and J ends, which lost 6 bases and 3 bases, there was a span of 9 bases. Germline V gives CDR1 MNHNS, CDR2 SASEGT. The length of the CDR3 is 13 residues. CDR3 in amino acids: CASSGTYYNEQFF. The CDR3 DNA sequence: TGTGCCAGCAGCGGGACTTACTACAATGAGCAGTTCTTC.

The chain uses TRBV7-9 and TRBJ2-5, with D perhaps matching TRBD2 (7 bases). Trimming pared 7 bases from V and 5 bases from J, leaving 23 bases between. This CDR3 comprises 16 residues. The germline V gene has CDR1 SEHNR and CDR2 FQNEAQ (reference sequence). This CDR3 reads CASTLTGTIPGETQYF. CDR3 bases: TGTGCCAGCACGTTAACAGGGACTATCCCGGGGGAGACCCAGTACTTC. The full variable domain, completed using reference TRBV7-9 and TRBJ2-5, is DTGVSQNPRHKITKRGQNVTFRCDPISEHNRLYWYRQTLGQGPEFLTYFQNEAQLEKSRLLSDRFSAERPKGSFSTLEIQRTEQGDSAMYLCASTLTGTIPGETQYFGPGTRLLVL.

The chain employs TRBV7-8 and TRBJ1-1; D gene uncertain. This CDR3 spans 14 amino acids. Trimming took 6 bases from V and 0 from J, leaving 11 bases between them. CDR1 is SGHVS, CDR2 FQNEAQ, per germline. The CDR3 here is CASRLWAMNTEAFF. Written as DNA, the CDR3 is TGTGCCAGCAGGTTGTGGGCCATGAACACTGAAGCTTTCTTT.

V is TRBV4-2 and J is TRBJ2-5, with a weak D call TRBD2 (5 bases). Trimming shortened V by 0 bases and J by 5 bases, and 10 bases separated the two germline ends. Germline-derived CDR1 and CDR2 are LGHNA and YNFKEQ. The CDR3 contains 14 residues. CDR3 DNA sequence: TGTGCCAGCAGCCAAGATCGGGGAGCGGAGACCCAGTACTTC. Its translation: CASSQDRGAETQYF.

This clone was found once. The chain recombines TRBV19 with TRBJ2-3; 7 positions agree with TRBD2. The CDR3 covers 17 residues. V gave up 6 bases and J gave up 0 bases; unmatched junction bases: 12. The germline V gene encodes CDR1 LNHDA and CDR2 SQIVND (reference sequence). CDR3 bases: TGTGCCAGTAGCCCCCCGGGACTACCAGGAAGCACAGATACGCAGTATTTT. It specifies CASSPPGLPGSTDTQYF.

This sequence joins TRBV14 and TRBJ2-5; D is tentatively TRBD1 or TRBD2 (6 bases each). The CDR3 loop spans 13 amino acids. V was cut by 6 bases and J by 5 bases, with 13 bases left in between. CDR1 and CDR2 (germline): SGHDN, FVKESK. CDR3 sequence (DNA): TGTGCCAGCAGGGCCCGGGGGCACGAGACCCAGTACTTC. The encoded protein is CASRARGHETQYF. The full variable domain, in which reference TRBV14 and TRBJ2-5 provide the parts outside the CDR3, is EAGVTQFPSHSVIEKGQTVTLRCDPISGHDNLYWYRRVMGKEIKFLLHFVKESKQDESGMPNNRFLAERTGGTYSTLKVQPAELEDSGVYFCASRARGHETQYFGPGTRLLVL.